This record covers a single T cell receptor (beta chain). Antigen specificity is unknown. The CDR3 loop spans 14 amino acids. Trimming removed 5 bases from V and 0 bases from J, with 11 bases in between. The V gene's germline CDR1 is GTSNPN and CDR2 SVGIG (reference sequence). The data stem from a study of post-analysis software for immune sequencing data. Study results and limitations: Patients carried four or five TRBV segments more frequently than controls did, and TRBV5-6, TRBV5-1 and TRBV20-1 were among them.

Sequencing libraries made from TCR beta cDNA carried unique molecular identifiers. MiXCR was run by TCRdb on the PCR reads, yielding one entry per CDR3 protein. The sample lists almost 700,000 distinct CDR3 sequences; over 45% were seen once. Sample: blood. This rearrangement joins TRBV30 to TRBJ2-1; either TRBD1 or TRBD2 may fit D (6 bases each). The clonotype comes from a girl between 2 and 10 years old with multiple sclerosis. The CDR3 protein is CAWDGGASYNEQFF. DNA for the CDR3: TGTGCCTGGGACGGGGGCGCCTCCTACAATGAGCAGTTCTTC.